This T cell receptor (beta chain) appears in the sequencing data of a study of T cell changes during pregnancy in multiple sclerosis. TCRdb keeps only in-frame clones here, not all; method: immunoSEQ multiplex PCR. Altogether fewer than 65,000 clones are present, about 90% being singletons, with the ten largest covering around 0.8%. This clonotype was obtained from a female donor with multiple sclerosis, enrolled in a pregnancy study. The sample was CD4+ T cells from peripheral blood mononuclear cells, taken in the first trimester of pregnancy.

CDR3 nucleotides: TGTGCCAGCAGTGGACTGGTGGCCGGGGAGCTGTTTTTT. It codes for CASSGLVAGELFF. The chain is built from TRBV25-1 and TRBJ2-2, with D uncertain. Germline values: CDR1 MGHDK, CDR2 SYGVNS. This CDR3 region has 13 residues. V dropped 4 bases and J dropped 6 bases, with 9 bases sitting between them.